The present TCR beta chain was sequenced within a study of early T cells in non-severe SARS-CoV-2 infection (dated by TCRdb to the early 2020s). Background on the whole study: Because TCR sequencing relied on bulk RNA taken from unsorted whole blood, pairing of alpha and beta chains was not possible. Results the study describes overall, beyond this receptor: VDJdb matching was skewed toward anti-spike CD8 responses and likely underestimated virus-specific expansions, missing private and CD4 specificities.

A case-control design nested within a healthcare worker cohort in London, UK, was used, with weekly nasopharyngeal swab PCR tests and blood sampling performed. Healthcare workers were recruited during the week of the UK lockdown, between 23 and 31 March 2020, and followed weekly for up to roughly 16 weeks. The receptor library was made with 5' RACE. The sequencer listed for this sample is NextSeq 500. Unique molecular identifiers were attached to individual cDNA molecules in the TCR library protocol so that sequencing error and PCR bias could be corrected. Both TCR alpha and beta chains were sequenced, and tight co-correlation was observed between alpha and beta sequence abundances in each sample. For the original study's pipeline: Decombinator V4 was used to annotate the V gene, J gene and CDR3 of the TCR sequences. Expanded TCRs were defined as changing significantly between any two time points under a Poisson model with p below 0.0001. TCR abundances were normalised to the total number of TCRs sequenced per sample and expressed as counts per million. MAIT TCRs were defined by TRAV1-2 paired with TRAJ12, TRAJ20 or TRAJ33, and iNKT TCRs by TRAV10 paired with TRAJ18. VDJdb, accessed on 1 November 2021, was searched for TCRs annotated for CMV, EBV and SARS-CoV-2, and TCRs annotated for more than one antigen were excluded. The public reads were quality trimmed at Q25 with fastp and then assembled into clones with MiXCR by TCRdb, keeping productive beta chains. Every CDR3 protein is listed once, alongside the most common genes and DNA of its rows. These V and J calls originate from TCRdb's pipeline instead of the authors' own analysis. The sample has roughly 100,000 distinct CDR3 sequences on record, around 13% of them singletons. The ten largest clones capture 6% to 7.5% of the sample.

The table lists this clonotype with many counts. It has no known antigen specificity. The sample holds no much larger clone one base away, and base qualities are not on file. Inclusive of the bounding cysteine and phenylalanine, the CDR3 is 12 residues long. CDR3 DNA only is kept here, 36 bases in frame from base 1. The germline V gene gives CDR1 as SQVTM and CDR2 as ANQGSEA. Cut back by 4 bases and 4 bases, the V and J ends lie 9 bases apart. The chain is made from TRBV29-1 and TRBJ2-3, with a tentative D gene TRBD2 over 7 matching bases. Input material: whole blood. The sequence was collected from an adult who was a healthcare worker with PCR-confirmed SARS-CoV-2 infection or an uninfected control (not recorded which). Read as DNA, the sequence is TGCAGCGTTGCCGGGGGGCCAGATACGCAGTATTTT. It encodes CSVAGGPDTQYF.